Following are 27 T cell receptor beta chains from one sample sequenced in a study of T cells in Graves' hyperthyroidism and ophthalmopathy. Amplification yielded TCR beta CDR3 regions, with RNA transcripts as the source. The study used the HTBI primer set for a first-round RT-PCR of the TCR CDR3. TCRdb passed the multiplex PCR reads through MiXCR, listing each CDR3 protein once. The sample lists roughly 100,000 distinct CDR3 sequences, around 50% occurring once. The source material was blood. The receptors were sampled from a woman in her 40s with Graves' hyperthyroidism.

V and J are TRBV2 and TRBJ2-5, with a tentative D call TRBD1 (6 bases). Between the trimmed V and J ends, which lost 5 bases and 4 bases, there was a span of 14 bases. The CDR3 is made up of 14 amino acids. Germline loops: CDR1 SNHLY, CDR2 FYNNEI. The chain's CDR3 is CASSYGAGAETQYF. The CDR3 DNA reads TGTGCCAGCAGTTACGGCGCAGGGGCAGAGACCCAGTACTTC.

This chain links TRBV29-1 with TRBJ1-2; no clear D gene. This CDR3 region has 11 residues. Germline-derived CDR1 and CDR2 are SQVTM and ANQGSEA. V dropped 2 bases and J dropped 3 bases, with 4 bases sitting between them. The CDR3 DNA is TGCAGCGTTGAACGGGACTATGGCTACACCTTC. This translates into CSVERDYGYTF.

On this clonotype: Since a much larger clone is just one base distant, this may be a read error. The V call is TRBV20-1, the J call TRBJ2-7; D is possibly TRBD1 (6 bases). The V gene's germline CDR1 is DFQATT and CDR2 SNEGSKA (reference sequence). The CDR3 sequence is 14 residues long. V gave up 0 bases and J gave up 2 bases, with 11 bases separating them. The CDR3 reads CSARELGGPYEQYF. The CDR3, as DNA: TGCAGTGCTAGAGAGCTAGGGGGTCCCTACGAGCAGTACTTC.

J is TRBJ1-6 and V is TRBV9, with D possibly being TRBD1 (6 bases). CDR3 size: 14 residues. V lost 1 base and J 8 bases, leaving 10 bases between the germline ends. The germline V gene has CDR1 SGDLS and CDR2 YYNGEE. The DNA of the CDR3 is TGTGCCAGCAGCGTATCGGCAGGGGATTCACCCCTCCACTTT. Its translation: CASSVSAGDSPLHF.

The rearrangement uses TRBV15 and TRBJ1-2; 7 nucleotides agree with TRBD1. In germline, CDR1 is LNHNV, CDR2 YYDKDF (reference sequence). The CDR3 totals 20 residues. V shed 1 base and J 8 bases; nucleotides not matched to a gene: 25. The CDR3 DNA follows: TGTGCCACCAGCAGAGGTATAGCCGGCAGCTTACAGGGGCCGGATGGGGGCTACACCTTC. Its translation is CATSRGIAGSLQGPDGGYTF. The variable domain in full, completed from reference TRBV15 and TRBJ1-2, reads DAMVIQNPRYQVTQFGKPVTLSCSQTLNHNVMYWYQQKSSQAPKLLFHYYDKDFNNEADTPDNFQSRRPNTSFCFLDIRSPGLGDTAMYLCATSRGIAGSLQGPDGGYTFGSGTRLTVV.

A single count supports this clonotype. A much larger clone sits a single nucleotide away, making a read error possible. This rearrangement joins TRBV20-1 to TRBJ2-3, with 9 bases identical to TRBD2. The length of the CDR3 is 16 residues. Per the germline V gene, CDR1 is DFQATT and CDR2 is SNEGSKA (reference sequence). The CDR3 DNA sequence: TGCAGTGTTAGAGATCGCGCTAGCGGGATAGGGGATACGCAGTATTTT. Translated, it gives CSVRDRASGIGDTQYF.

The chain recombines TRBV20-1 with TRBJ2-3; perhaps TRBD2 as D (6 bases). The CDR3 extends over 12 amino acids. Trimming stripped 5 bases from V and 9 bases from J, with 15 bases between. CDR1 and CDR2 (germline): DFQATT, SNEGSKA (reference sequence). CDR3 in amino acids: CSAAGGSQTQYF. The CDR3, as DNA: TGCAGTGCTGCCGGGGGTAGTCAGACGCAGTATTTT.

The chain carries TRBV2 and TRBJ1-2, with 10 nucleotides matching TRBD1. Germline CDR1 SNHLY, CDR2 FYNNEI. The CDR3 extends over 16 amino acids. With V trimmed by 7 bases and J by 7 bases, 15 bases remained unmatched. Here the CDR3 DNA reads TGTGCCAGCACGCAGGACAGTCCGGGACAGGGGATTGGCTACACCTTC. Its protein is CASTQDSPGQGIGYTF.

The chain uses TRBV7-8 and TRBJ1-2, with D perhaps TRBD1 (5 bases). Trimming pared 3 bases from V and 4 bases from J, leaving 12 bases between. Germline CDR1 and CDR2: SGHVS and FQNEAQ. The CDR3 runs to 14 residues. Here the CDR3 reads CASSLGGVGYGYTF. DNA of the CDR3: TGTGCCAGCAGCTTGGGGGGGGTCGGCTATGGCTACACCTTC.

The chain is built from TRBV5-1 and TRBJ2-3, with 8 bases lining up with TRBD1. Germline CDR1 and CDR2: SGHRS and YFSETQ. Trimming cost V 7 bases and J 7 bases; bases outside gene matches: 8. The CDR3 consists of 13 residues. Here the CDR3 DNA reads TGCGCCAGCTCCTGGCAGGGGGCGAATACGCAGTATTTT. Its protein product is CASSWQGANTQYF.

The genes are TRBV20-1 and TRBJ2-7, with 13 bases matching TRBD2. The CDR3 is made up of 14 amino acids. Germline V gene sequence: CDR1 DFQATT, CDR2 SNEGSKA (reference sequence). J lost 3 bases, V lost 5 bases, and 4 bases had no gene match. CDR3 DNA sequence: TGCAGTGCTCCCGGGACTAGCGGGAACTACGAGCAGTACTTC. It translates to CSAPGTSGNYEQYF.

The gene calls are TRBV29-1 and TRBJ1-4; 7 bases fit TRBD1. This CDR3 has 16 residues. V was clipped by 0 bases and J by 5 bases; unmatched bases: 9. The germline V gene has CDR1 SQVTM and CDR2 ANQGSEA. CDR3 amino acids: CSVEEGGGTANEKLFF. DNA for the CDR3: TGCAGCGTTGAAGAGGGTGGCGGGACAGCAAATGAAAAACTGTTTTTT.

A note on this clonotype: This CDR3 fails to terminate in the conserved phenylalanine or tryptophan, so it likely reflects a read error. It is unclear where the CDR3 begins or ends on the DNA, so no DNA is shown, and the CDR3 is as TCRdb lists it. The CDR3 reads CASSERGQGIT. The chain recombines TRBV2 with TRBJ2-5; the D call in the table, TRBD1, was not verified against the DNA. The V gene's germline CDR1 is SNHLY and CDR2 FYNNEI. The CDR3 length is 11 residues, termini included.

The chain recombines TRBV7-9 with TRBJ2-1, with 11 nucleotides matching TRBD2. This CDR3 has 20 residues. V trimming: 1 base; J trimming: 2 bases; junction bases outside the gene matches: 13. Per the germline V gene, CDR1 is SEHNR and CDR2 is FQNEAQ (reference sequence). CDR3 sequence: CASSLDIQGELAGAYNEQFF. The CDR3 DNA is TGTGCCAGCAGCTTAGATATTCAGGGGGAACTAGCGGGAGCCTACAATGAGCAGTTCTTC.

The CDR3 sequence is CASRGGGGESQYF. As DNA, the CDR3 is TGTGCCAGCAGGGGGGGCGGGGGCGAGTCCCAGTACTTC. The chain uses TRBV25-1 and TRBJ2-5; D perhaps matches TRBD2 (7 bases). This CDR3 contains 13 residues. Per germline, CDR1 MGHDK and CDR2 SYGVNS. The ends were cut back, 6 bases at V and 9 bases at J, with 17 bases in the middle.

This clonotype was found many times. The chain couples TRBV5-8 to TRBJ1-2; 7 bases agree with TRBD1. The V gene end was trimmed by 3 bases and the J gene end by 4 bases; junction bases not matched to a gene: 6. Germline CDR1 and CDR2: SGHTS and YDEGEE. There are 14 residues in the CDR3. The CDR3 DNA reads as TGTGCCAGCAGCTCCCGGGACAGACTCTATGGCTACACCTTC. Protein product: CASSSRDRLYGYTF.

The chain has TRBV9 and TRBJ1-2; maybe TRBD1 (6 bases). Trimming shortened V by 7 bases and J by 4 bases, and 20 bases separated the two germline ends. This CDR3 has 15 residues. CDR1 and CDR2 from the germline V gene are SGDLS and YYNGEE. This chain's CDR3 is CASSPPRGQVYGYTF. Written as DNA, the CDR3 is TGTGCCAGCTCACCACCGAGGGGACAAGTCTATGGCTACACCTTC.

In its sample, this clonotype was seen many times. The chain links TRBV12-3 or TRBV12-4 to TRBJ2-7; 13 bases are shared with TRBD2. The CDR3 spans 15 residues. V trimming: 3 bases; J trimming: 4 bases; junction bases outside the gene matches: 3. CDR3 bases: TGTGCCAGCAGTTTGACTAGCGGGAGGAGGTACGAGCAGTACTTC. Translated: CASSLTSGRRYEQYF.

In regard to this clonotype: It is unclear where the CDR3 begins or ends on the DNA, so no DNA is shown, and the CDR3 is as TCRdb lists it. The chain uses TRBV7-9 and TRBJ1-6; TRBD1, the D gene given by the table, was not confirmed from the DNA. The CDR3 is made up of 21 amino acids, end residues included. Germline lookup yields CDR1 SEHNR and CDR2 FQNEAQ (reference sequence). The chain's CDR3 is CASSFYICSASPGQGNSPLHF.

This clonotype occurred once. At one of its ends the junction is not consistent with the germline gene, which may arise from a read error. This rearrangement joins TRBV11-2 to TRBJ2-7; weak D call: TRBD2 (5 bases). The V gene's germline CDR1 is SGHAT and CDR2 FQNNGV. The CDR3 has 15 amino acids. The CDR3 DNA reads as TGTGCCAGCAGCCCCCGAGGTAGCGACTCCTACGGGCAGTACTTC. Translated: CASSPRGSDSYGQYF. Supplemented by reference TRBV11-2 and TRBJ2-7, the full variable domain reads EAGVAQSPRYKIIEKRQSVAFWCNPISGHATLYWYQQILGQGPKLLIQFQNNGVVDDSQLPKDRFSAERLKGVDSTLKIQPAKLEDSAVYLCASSPRGSDSYGQYFGPGTRLTVT.

This clonotype appeared many times. The genes are TRBV7-8 and TRBJ1-5; D is undetermined. The CDR3 has 13 residues. The germline V gene has CDR1 SGHVS and CDR2 FQNEAQ. V was trimmed by 8 bases and J by 2 bases, leaving 10 bases between them. The CDR3 sequence is CASQRGGNQPQHF. For the CDR3, the DNA is TGTGCCAGCCAACGGGGTGGCAATCAGCCCCAGCATTTT.

This clonotype came up many times. J is TRBJ1-2 and V is TRBV10-3; the D gene is possibly TRBD1 (5 bases). Germline CDR1 reads ENHRY; CDR2 reads SYGVKD. V dropped 3 bases and J dropped 8 bases, with 10 bases sitting between them. The CDR3 loop spans 12 amino acids. The CDR3 protein is CAISETGAGYTF. The CDR3 DNA sequence: TGTGCCATCAGTGAAACCGGGGCGGGCTACACCTTC.

This clonotype was seen only a few times. The DNA for the CDR3 is TGTGCCAGCAGCCTCCTCTCGGGACAGGGGGCGAATCAGCCCCAGCATTTT. This codes for CASSLLSGQGANQPQHF. The rearrangement joins TRBV7-3 to TRBJ1-5; 12 bases agree with TRBD1. Germline-derived CDR1 and CDR2 are SGHTA and FQGTGA. V was clipped by 5 bases and J by 4 bases; unmatched bases: 9. This CDR3 is 17 amino acids long.

This rearrangement joins TRBV29-1 to TRBJ1-2; D is undetermined. Trimming took 6 bases from V and 7 from J, leaving 12 bases between them. CDR3 size: 11 residues. Looked up from germline, CDR1 is SQVTM and CDR2 is ANQGSEA. The CDR3: CSVTVSGGYTF. The CDR3 DNA follows: TGCAGCGTGACCGTCAGCGGTGGCTACACCTTC. Looking up the rest from reference TRBV29-1 and TRBJ1-2 gives the full variable domain: SAVISQKPSRDICQRGTSLTIQCQVDSQVTMMFWYRQQPGQSLTLIATANQGSEATYESGFVIDKFPISRPNLTFSTLTVSNMSPEDSSIYLCSVTVSGGYTFGSGTRLTVV.

Ten or more counts support this clonotype. The chain joins TRBV2 to TRBJ2-7; 8 bases are a match to TRBD2. CDR1 SNHLY and CDR2 FYNNEI come from the germline V gene. Unmatched junction bases numbered 6, after V lost 3 bases and J lost 2 bases. There are 15 residues in the CDR3. CDR3 in amino acids: CASSEFAGGTYEQYF. As DNA, the CDR3 is TGTGCCAGCAGTGAGTTTGCGGGAGGAACCTACGAGCAGTACTTC.

On this clonotype: A read error may account for a junction end that differs from germline. The rearrangement uses TRBV10-3 and TRBJ2-7, with TRBD1 matching over 7 bases. Germline V gene data show CDR1 as ENHRY and CDR2 as SYGVKD. The CDR3 loop spans 15 amino acids. The CDR3, as DNA: TGTGCCAACAGTTTGTCGACAGGGAGCTCCTACGAGCAGTACTTC. Translation gives CANSLSTGSSYEQYF.

Notes on this clonotype: A much larger clone sits a single nucleotide away, making a read error possible. The chain is built from TRBV6-6 and TRBJ1-3, with a weak D call TRBD1 (6 bases). From germline, CDR1 is MNHNY and CDR2 SVGAGI (reference sequence). The CDR3 contains 15 residues. CDR3 nucleotides: TGTGTCAGCAGTGTGGGCCGGGACACTGCGAACACCATATATTTT. Protein product: CVSSVGRDTANTIYF.